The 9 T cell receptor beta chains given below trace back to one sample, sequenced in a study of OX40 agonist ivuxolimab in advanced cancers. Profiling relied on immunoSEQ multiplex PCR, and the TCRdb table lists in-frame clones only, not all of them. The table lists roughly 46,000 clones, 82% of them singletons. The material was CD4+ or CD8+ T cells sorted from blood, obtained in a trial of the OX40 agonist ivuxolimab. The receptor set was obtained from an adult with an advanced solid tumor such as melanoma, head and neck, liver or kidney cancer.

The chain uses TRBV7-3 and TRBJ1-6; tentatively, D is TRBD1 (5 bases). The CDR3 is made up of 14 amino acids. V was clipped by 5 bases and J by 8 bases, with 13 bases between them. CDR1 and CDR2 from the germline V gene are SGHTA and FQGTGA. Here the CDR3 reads CASSTTGGDSPLHF. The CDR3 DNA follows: TGTGCCAGCAGCACCACCGGGGGGGATTCACCCCTCCACTTT.

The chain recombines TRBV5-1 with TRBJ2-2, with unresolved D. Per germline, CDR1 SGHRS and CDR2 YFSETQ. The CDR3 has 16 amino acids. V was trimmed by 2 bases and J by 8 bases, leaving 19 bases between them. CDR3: CASSLFVQENSGELFF. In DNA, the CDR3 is TGCGCCAGCAGCTTATTCGTCCAGGAGAACTCTGGGGAGCTGTTTTTT.

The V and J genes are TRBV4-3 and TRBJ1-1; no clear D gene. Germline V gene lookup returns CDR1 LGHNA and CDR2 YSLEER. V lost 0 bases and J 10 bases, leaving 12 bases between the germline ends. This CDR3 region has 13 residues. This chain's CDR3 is CASSQENSRLAFF. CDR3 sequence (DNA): TGCGCCAGCAGCCAAGAAAATTCCCGTTTAGCTTTCTTT.

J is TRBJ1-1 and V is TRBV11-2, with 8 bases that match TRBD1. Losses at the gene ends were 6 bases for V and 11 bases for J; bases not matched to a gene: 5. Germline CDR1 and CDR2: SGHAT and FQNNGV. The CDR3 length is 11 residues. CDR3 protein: CASRNQGAAFF. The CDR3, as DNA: TGTGCCAGCAGGAACCAGGGGGCGGCTTTCTTT.

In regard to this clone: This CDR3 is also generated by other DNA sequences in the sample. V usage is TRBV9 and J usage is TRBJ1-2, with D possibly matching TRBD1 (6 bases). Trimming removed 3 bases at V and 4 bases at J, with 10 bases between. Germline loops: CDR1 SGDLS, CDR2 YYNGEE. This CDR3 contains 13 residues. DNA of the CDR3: TGTGCCAGCAGCGCGGGACAAACCTATGGCTACACCTTC. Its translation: CASSAGQTYGYTF.

This CDR3 is CASSVVGLAQETQYF. The CDR3 DNA is TGTGCCAGCAGCGTAGTTGGTCTAGCTCAAGAGACCCAGTACTTC. The chain is built from TRBV9 and TRBJ2-5; TRBD2 is a possible D gene (5 bases). The CDR3 consists of 15 residues. Trimming cost V 0 bases and J 2 bases, with 11 bases left between them. CDR1 and CDR2 from the germline V gene are SGDLS and YYNGEE.

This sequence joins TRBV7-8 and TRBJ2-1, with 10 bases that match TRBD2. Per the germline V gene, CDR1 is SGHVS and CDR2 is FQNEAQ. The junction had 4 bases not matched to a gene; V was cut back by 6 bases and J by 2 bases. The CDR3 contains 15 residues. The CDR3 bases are TGTGCCAGCAGTGAGAGCGGGGGGGCCTACAATGAGCAGTTCTTC. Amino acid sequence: CASSESGGAYNEQFF.

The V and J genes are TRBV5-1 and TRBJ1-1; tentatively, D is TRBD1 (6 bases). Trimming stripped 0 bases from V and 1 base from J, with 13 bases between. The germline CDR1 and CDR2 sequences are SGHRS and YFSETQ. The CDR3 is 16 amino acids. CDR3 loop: CASSLATGRGNTEAFF. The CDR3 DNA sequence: TGCGCCAGCAGCTTGGCCACCGGCAGGGGGAACACTGAAGCTTTCTTT.

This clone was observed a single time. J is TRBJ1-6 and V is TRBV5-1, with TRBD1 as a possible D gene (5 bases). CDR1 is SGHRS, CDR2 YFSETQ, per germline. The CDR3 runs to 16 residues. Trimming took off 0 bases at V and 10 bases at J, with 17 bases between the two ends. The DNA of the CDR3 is TGCGCCAGCAGCTTGGCCGTTGATAGGGGAGTGTCACCCCTCCACTTT. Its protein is CASSLAVDRGVSPLHF.